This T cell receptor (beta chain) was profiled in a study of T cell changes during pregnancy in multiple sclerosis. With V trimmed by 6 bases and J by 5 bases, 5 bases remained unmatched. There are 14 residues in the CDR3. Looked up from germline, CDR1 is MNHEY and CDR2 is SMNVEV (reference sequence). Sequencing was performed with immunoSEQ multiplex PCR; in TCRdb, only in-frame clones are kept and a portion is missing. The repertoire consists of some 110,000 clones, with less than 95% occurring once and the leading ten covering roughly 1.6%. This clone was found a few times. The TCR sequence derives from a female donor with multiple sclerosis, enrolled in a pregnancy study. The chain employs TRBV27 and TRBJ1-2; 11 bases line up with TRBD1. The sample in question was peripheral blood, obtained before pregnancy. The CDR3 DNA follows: TGTGCCAGCAGAGGGACAGGGGGTTGGTATGGCTACACCTTC. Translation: CASRGTGGWYGYTF.